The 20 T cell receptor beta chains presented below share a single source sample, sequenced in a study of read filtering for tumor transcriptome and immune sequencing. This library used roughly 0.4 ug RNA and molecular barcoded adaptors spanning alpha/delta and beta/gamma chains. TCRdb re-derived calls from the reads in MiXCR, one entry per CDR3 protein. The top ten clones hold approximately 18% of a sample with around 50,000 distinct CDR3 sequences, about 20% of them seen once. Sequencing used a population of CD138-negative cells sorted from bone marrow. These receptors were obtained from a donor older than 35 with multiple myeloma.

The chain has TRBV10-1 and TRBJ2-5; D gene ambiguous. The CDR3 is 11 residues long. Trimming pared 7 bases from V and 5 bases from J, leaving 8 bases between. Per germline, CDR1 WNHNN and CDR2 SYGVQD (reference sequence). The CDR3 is CASTRSETQYF. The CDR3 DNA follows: TGCGCCAGCACCCGGTCGGAGACCCAGTACTTC.

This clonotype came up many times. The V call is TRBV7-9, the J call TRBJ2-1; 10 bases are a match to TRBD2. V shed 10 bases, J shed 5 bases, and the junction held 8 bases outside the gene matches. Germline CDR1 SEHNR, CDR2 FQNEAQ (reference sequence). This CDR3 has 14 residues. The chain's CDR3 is CATQREGLHNEQFF. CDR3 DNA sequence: TGTGCCACCCAGCGGGAGGGCCTCCACAATGAGCAGTTCTTC.

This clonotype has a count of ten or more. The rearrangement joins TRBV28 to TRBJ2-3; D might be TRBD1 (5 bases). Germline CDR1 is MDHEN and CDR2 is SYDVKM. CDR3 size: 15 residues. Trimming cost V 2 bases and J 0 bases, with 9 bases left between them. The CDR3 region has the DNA TGTGCCAGCAGTTTAGATTCAGGGAGCACAGATACGCAGTATTTT. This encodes CASSLDSGSTDTQYF.

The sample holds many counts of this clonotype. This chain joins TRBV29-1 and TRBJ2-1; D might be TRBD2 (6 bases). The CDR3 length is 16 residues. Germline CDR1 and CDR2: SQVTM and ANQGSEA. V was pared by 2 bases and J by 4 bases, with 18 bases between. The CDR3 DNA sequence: TGCAGCGTTGAAAAAGGAGGGGAGGAGCTATACAATGAGCAGTTCTTC. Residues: CSVEKGGEELYNEQFF.

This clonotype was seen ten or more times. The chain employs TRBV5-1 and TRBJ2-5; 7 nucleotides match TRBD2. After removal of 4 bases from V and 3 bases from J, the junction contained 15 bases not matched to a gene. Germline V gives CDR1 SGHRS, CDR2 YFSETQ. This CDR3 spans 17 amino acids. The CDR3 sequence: CASSRTVGGGLEETQYF. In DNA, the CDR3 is TGCGCCAGCAGCCGGACCGTGGGGGGAGGGCTCGAAGAGACCCAGTACTTC.

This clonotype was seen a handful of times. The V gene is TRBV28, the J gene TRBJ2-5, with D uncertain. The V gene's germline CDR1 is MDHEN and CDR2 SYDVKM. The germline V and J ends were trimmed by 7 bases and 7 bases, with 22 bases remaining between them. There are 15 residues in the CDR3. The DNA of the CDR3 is TGTGCCAGCACATCGGTTCGGACCCTTTTTCGGACCCAGTACTTC. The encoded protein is CASTSVRTLFRTQYF.

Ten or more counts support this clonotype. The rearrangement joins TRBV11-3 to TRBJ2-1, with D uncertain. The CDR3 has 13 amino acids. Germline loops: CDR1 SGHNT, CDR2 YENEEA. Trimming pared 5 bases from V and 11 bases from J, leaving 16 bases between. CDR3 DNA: TGTGCCAGCAGCGTAACTGGTACTAATCAGCAGTTCTTC. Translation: CASSVTGTNQQFF. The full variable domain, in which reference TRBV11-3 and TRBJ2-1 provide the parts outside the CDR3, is EAGVVQSPRYKIIEKKQPVAFWCNPISGHNTLYWYLQNLGQGPELLIRYENEEAVDDSQLPKDRFSAERLKGVDSTLKIQPAELGDSAVYLCASSVTGTNQQFFGPGTRLTVL.

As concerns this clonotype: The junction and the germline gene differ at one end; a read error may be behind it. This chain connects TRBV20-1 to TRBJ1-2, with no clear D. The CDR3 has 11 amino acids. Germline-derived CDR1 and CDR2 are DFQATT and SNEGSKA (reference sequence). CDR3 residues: CSATRRSGYAF. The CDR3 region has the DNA TGCAGTGCAACCAGACGATCTGGCTACGCCTTC.

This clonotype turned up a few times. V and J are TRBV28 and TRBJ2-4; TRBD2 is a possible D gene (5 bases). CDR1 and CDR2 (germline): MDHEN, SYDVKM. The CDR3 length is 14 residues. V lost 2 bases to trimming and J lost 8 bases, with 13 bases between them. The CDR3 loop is CASSLPTMRDIQYF. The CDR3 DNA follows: TGTGCCAGCAGTTTACCCACAATGAGGGACATTCAGTACTTC.

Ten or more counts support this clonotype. The DNA for the CDR3 is TGTGCCAGCAGACCGGGCGATAGCTCCTACAATGAGCAGTTCTTC. Translation: CASRPGDSSYNEQFF. The chain is built from TRBV12-3 or TRBV12-4 and TRBJ2-1, with D unclear. Trimming stripped 6 bases from V and 0 bases from J, with 12 bases between. The CDR3 consists of 15 residues.

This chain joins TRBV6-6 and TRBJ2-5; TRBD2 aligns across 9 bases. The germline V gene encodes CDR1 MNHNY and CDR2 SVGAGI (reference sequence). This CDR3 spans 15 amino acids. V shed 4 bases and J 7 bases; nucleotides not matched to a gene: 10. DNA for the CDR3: TGTGCCAGCAGTTCTGAGGGTAGCGGGGGTGGGACCCAGTACTTC. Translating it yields CASSSEGSGGGTQYF.

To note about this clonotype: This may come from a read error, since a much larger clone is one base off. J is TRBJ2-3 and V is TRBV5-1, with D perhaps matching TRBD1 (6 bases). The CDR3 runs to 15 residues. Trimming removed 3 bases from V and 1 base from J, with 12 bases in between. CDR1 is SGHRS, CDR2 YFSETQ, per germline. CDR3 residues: CASSSQPGGTDTQYF. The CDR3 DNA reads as TGCGCCAGCAGCTCACAGCCAGGGGGCACAGATACGCAGTATTTT.

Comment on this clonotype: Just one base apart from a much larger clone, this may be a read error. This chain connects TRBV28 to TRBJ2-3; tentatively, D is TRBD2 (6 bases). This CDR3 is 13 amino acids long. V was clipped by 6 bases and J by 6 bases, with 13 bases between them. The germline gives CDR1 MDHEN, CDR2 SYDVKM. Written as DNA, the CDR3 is TGTGCCAGCAGAGCGGCGGGGCGCGATACGCAGTATTTT. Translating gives CASRAAGRDTQYF.

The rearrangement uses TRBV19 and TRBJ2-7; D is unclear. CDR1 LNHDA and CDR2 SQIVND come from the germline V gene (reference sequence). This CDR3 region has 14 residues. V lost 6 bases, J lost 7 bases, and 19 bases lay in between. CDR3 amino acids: CASSTGPRRSEQYF. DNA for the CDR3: TGTGCCAGTAGCACTGGACCCCGGCGTAGTGAGCAGTACTTC.

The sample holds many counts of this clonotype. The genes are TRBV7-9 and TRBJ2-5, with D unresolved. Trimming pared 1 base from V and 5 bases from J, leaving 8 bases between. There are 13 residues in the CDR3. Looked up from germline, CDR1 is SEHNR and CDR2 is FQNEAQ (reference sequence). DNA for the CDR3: TGTGCCAGCAGCTTAGTCCTGAGGGAGACCCAGTACTTC. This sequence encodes CASSLVLRETQYF. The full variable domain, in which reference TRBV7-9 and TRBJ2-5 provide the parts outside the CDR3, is DTGVSQNPRHKITKRGQNVTFRCDPISEHNRLYWYRQTLGQGPEFLTYFQNEAQLEKSRLLSDRFSAERPKGSFSTLEIQRTEQGDSAMYLCASSLVLRETQYFGPGTRLLVL.

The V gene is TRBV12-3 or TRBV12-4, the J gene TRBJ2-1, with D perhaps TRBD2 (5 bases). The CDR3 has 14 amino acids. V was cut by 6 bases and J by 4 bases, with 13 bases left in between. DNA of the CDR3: TGTGCCAGCAGAGGACTCGGAGGATACAATGAGCAGTTCTTC. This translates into CASRGLGGYNEQFF.

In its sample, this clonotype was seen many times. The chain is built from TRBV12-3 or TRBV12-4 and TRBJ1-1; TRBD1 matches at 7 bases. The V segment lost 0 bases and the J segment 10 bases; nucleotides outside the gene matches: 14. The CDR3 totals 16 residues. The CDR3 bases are TGTGCCAGCAGTTTAGCGTCGAGGCAGGGAGGGGGCAGAGCTTTCTTT. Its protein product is CASSLASRQGGGRAFF.

The CDR3 loop is CASSRSARVGLPQHF. The CDR3 coding sequence is TGCGCCAGCAGCCGCTCGGCCAGGGTCGGTCTGCCCCAGCATTTT. The chain uses TRBV5-1 and TRBJ1-5; D may be TRBD1 (5 bases). Germline CDR1 is SGHRS and CDR2 is YFSETQ. Trimming took 4 bases from V and 9 from J, leaving 20 bases between them. The CDR3 spans 15 residues.

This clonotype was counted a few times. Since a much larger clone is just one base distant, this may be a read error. The CDR3 nucleotides are TGTGCCGGCAGTTCTCCCGGGACAGCTCAAGAGACCCAGTACTTC. This encodes CAGSSPGTAQETQYF. The rearrangement joins TRBV28 to TRBJ2-5; 7 positions agree with TRBD1. This CDR3 spans 15 amino acids. CDR1 MDHEN and CDR2 SYDVKM come from the germline V gene.

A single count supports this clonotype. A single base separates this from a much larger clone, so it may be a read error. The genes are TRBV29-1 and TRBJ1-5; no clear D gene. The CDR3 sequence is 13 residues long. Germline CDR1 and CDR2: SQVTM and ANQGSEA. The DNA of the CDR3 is TGCATCGTCCTTTCGGGTTTAGGTCAGCCCCAGCATTTT. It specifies CIVLSGLGQPQHF.